This TCR beta chain was captured in a study of T cells in Graves' hyperthyroidism and ophthalmopathy. RNA transcripts provided the source from which TCR beta CDR3 regions were amplified. When the TCR CDR3 underwent first-round RT-PCR, the HTBI primer set was used. TCRdb analysed the multiplex PCR reads with MiXCR anew, one entry per CDR3 protein. Here the sample spans around 520,000 distinct CDR3 sequences, 12% to 15% being singletons. If no ophthalmopathy progression occurred within 18 months, Graves' hyperthyroidism was stable. This CDR3 is built from 14 residues. Trimming took 1 base from V and 4 from J, leaving 14 bases between them. The V gene's germline CDR1 is DFQATT and CDR2 SNEGSKA (reference sequence).

J is TRBJ2-7 and V is TRBV20-1; D not resolved. Sequencing input: blood. This receptor was identified in a middle-aged woman with Graves' hyperthyroidism. The CDR3 region has the DNA TGCAGTGCTAGAGTTTTGTTAGCAGATTACGAGCAGTACTTC. It specifies CSARVLLADYEQYF.